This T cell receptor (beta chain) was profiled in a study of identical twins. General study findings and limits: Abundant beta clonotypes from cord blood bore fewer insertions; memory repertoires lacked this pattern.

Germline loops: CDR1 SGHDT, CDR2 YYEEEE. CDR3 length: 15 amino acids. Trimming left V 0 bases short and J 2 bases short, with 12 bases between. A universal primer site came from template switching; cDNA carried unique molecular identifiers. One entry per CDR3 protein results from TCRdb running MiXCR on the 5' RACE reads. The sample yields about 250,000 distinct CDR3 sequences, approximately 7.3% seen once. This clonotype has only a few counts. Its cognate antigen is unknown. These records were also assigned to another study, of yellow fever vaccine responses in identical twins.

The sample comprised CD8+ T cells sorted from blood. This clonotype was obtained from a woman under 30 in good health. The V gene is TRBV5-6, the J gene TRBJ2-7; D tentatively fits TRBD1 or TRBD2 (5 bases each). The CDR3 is CASSLGRGQAYEQYF. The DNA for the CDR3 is TGTGCCAGCAGCTTGGGTCGGGGCCAGGCCTACGAGCAGTACTTC.